The 21 T cell receptor beta chains below come from one sample, sequenced in a study of shared clonotypes between healthy human individuals. The repertoire was sequenced with immunoSEQ multiplex PCR; TCRdb's copy has only in-frame clones and lacks some. The sample holds about 640,000 clones, around 72% seen once. Source material: memory CD4+ T cells sorted from blood. The subset: CD45RA-negative fraction. The receptor set was obtained from a woman younger than 45 in good health.

V is TRBV19 and J is TRBJ1-1; D call uncertain. There are 13 residues in the CDR3. V lost 7 bases, J lost 0 bases, and 9 bases lay in between. The germline V gene has CDR1 LNHDA and CDR2 SQIVND (reference sequence). This CDR3 reads CASNPLLNTEAFF. The CDR3, as DNA: TGTGCCAGTAACCCTCTCCTGAACACTGAAGCTTTCTTT.

This clone was counted only a few times. The chain is built from TRBV28 and TRBJ2-7; D not certain. The CDR3 length is 12 residues. Deletions cut 2 bases from V and 7 bases from J, with 9 bases between. Germline CDR1 is MDHEN and CDR2 is SYDVKM. Here the CDR3 DNA reads TGTGCCAGCAGTTTAGTCACCGAGGAGCAGTACTTC. It codes for CASSLVTEEQYF.

This clone came up a few times. The V gene is TRBV16, the J gene TRBJ2-7, with TRBD1 matching over 8 bases. Germline CDR1 reads KGHSY; CDR2 reads FQNENV. Trimming removed 2 bases from V and 2 bases from J; junction bases left unmatched: 8. This CDR3 spans 16 amino acids. The DNA for the CDR3 is TGTGCCAGCAGCCAAGCGACAGGGGCTCCAACCTACGAGCAGTACTTC. It is translated as CASSQATGAPTYEQYF.

The chain employs TRBV28 and TRBJ2-3; perhaps TRBD2 as D (6 bases). The CDR3 covers 13 residues. Per germline, CDR1 MDHEN and CDR2 SYDVKM. CDR3 loop: CAIPGRFPDTQYF. The CDR3 nucleotides are TGTGCTATCCCGGGGAGGTTTCCAGATACGCAGTATTTT. The entire variable domain, with the rest obtained from reference TRBV28 and TRBJ2-3, is as follows: DVKVTQSSRYLVKRTGEKVFLECVQDMDHENMFWYRQDPGLGLRLIYFSYDVKMKEKGDIPEGYSVSREKKERFSLILESASTNQTSMYLCAIPGRFPDTQYFGPGTRLTVL.

This clone was detected only once. This sample includes further DNA sequences coding for the same CDR3. This chain uses TRBV5-1 with TRBJ2-1; D may be TRBD2 (6 bases). Germline V CDR1 and CDR2: SGHRS, YFSETQ. V was trimmed by 4 bases and J by 0 bases, leaving 11 bases between them. The CDR3 consists of 15 residues. The CDR3 DNA is TGCGCCAGCAGCCGGGACTCTGGCTCCTACAATGAGCAGTTCTTC. Protein: CASSRDSGSYNEQFF.

The chain has TRBV10-3 and TRBJ1-3, with D unresolved. With 3 bases removed from V and 7 bases from J, the gap between germline ends came to 16 bases. In germline, CDR1 is ENHRY, CDR2 SYGVKD. The length of the CDR3 is 15 residues. DNA of the CDR3: TGTGCCATCAGTGAAAACTCAGTGCAGAGTAACACCATATATTTT. Protein product: CAISENSVQSNTIYF.

The V and J genes are TRBV5-1 and TRBJ2-7, with D possibly being TRBD1 or TRBD2 (5 bases each). CDR3 length equals 14 residues. V was pared by 3 bases and J by 6 bases, with 16 bases between. In germline, CDR1 is SGHRS, CDR2 YFSETQ. CDR3 region: CASSSGTEGSEQYF. The CDR3 DNA follows: TGCGCCAGCAGCTCCGGGACCGAAGGATCCGAGCAGTACTTC. Supplemented by reference TRBV5-1 and TRBJ2-7, the full variable domain reads KAGVTQTPRYLIKTRGQQVTLSCSPISGHRSVSWYQQTPGQGLQFLFEYFSETQRNKGNFPGRFSGRQFSNSRSEMNVSTLELGDSALYLCASSSGTEGSEQYFGPGTRLTVT.

Points on this clone: The sample has other DNA sequences that encode this CDR3 too. In nucleotides, the CDR3 is TGCGCCAGCAGCGTAGGCACCGGGGAGCTGTTTTTT. Translated, it gives CASSVGTGELFF. The V gene is TRBV5-1, the J gene TRBJ2-2; D remains ambiguous. Germline V gives CDR1 SGHRS, CDR2 YFSETQ. The CDR3 is made up of 12 amino acids. Trimming took 4 bases from V and 4 from J, leaving 5 bases between them. Complete variable domain (other parts from reference TRBV5-1 and TRBJ2-2): KAGVTQTPRYLIKTRGQQVTLSCSPISGHRSVSWYQQTPGQGLQFLFEYFSETQRNKGNFPGRFSGRQFSNSRSEMNVSTLELGDSALYLCASSVGTGELFFGEGSRLTVL.

This sequence joins TRBV27 and TRBJ1-5, with TRBD1 as a possible D gene (5 bases). The ends were cut back, 3 bases at V and 0 bases at J, with 9 bases in the middle. Germline V gene data show CDR1 as MNHEY and CDR2 as SMNVEV (reference sequence). CDR3 length equals 15 residues. The CDR3 nucleotides read TGTGCCAGCAGTTTTGGTGGGGGTAGCAATCAGCCCCAGCATTTT. It yields the protein CASSFGGGSNQPQHF.

The sample holds a few counts of this clone. The chain combines TRBV29-1 with TRBJ2-3; no firm D call. Trimming removed 3 bases at V and 2 bases at J, with 12 bases between. Germline V CDR1 and CDR2: SQVTM, ANQGSEA. The CDR3 has 14 residues. CDR3 sequence: CSVELRRDTDTQYF. In DNA form, the CDR3 reads TGCAGCGTTGAGTTGCGGAGAGACACAGATACGCAGTATTTT.

The chain couples TRBV11-2 to TRBJ2-7; TRBD2 might be the D (5 bases). The CDR3 is 15 residues long. V dropped 5 bases and J dropped 2 bases, with 16 bases sitting between them. Germline V gives CDR1 SGHAT, CDR2 FQNNGV. The CDR3 spells CASSPWELEAYEQYF. The CDR3 nucleotides are TGTGCCAGCAGCCCCTGGGAGCTAGAGGCCTACGAGCAGTACTTC.

This chain links TRBV27 with TRBJ2-1, with D tentatively TRBD1 (6 bases). The CDR3 loop spans 14 amino acids. Germline CDR1 and CDR2: MNHEY and SMNVEV (reference sequence). Trimming took 7 bases from V and 7 from J, leaving 17 bases between them. CDR3 loop: CASTRLDSPNEQFF. The CDR3 bases are TGTGCCAGCACCAGATTGGACAGTCCGAATGAGCAGTTCTTC.

This clone was detected a few times. The chain recombines TRBV19 with TRBJ2-7, with TRBD1 identical over 11 bases. Germline V gene sequence: CDR1 LNHDA, CDR2 SQIVND (reference sequence). CDR3 length: 14 amino acids. V was clipped by 7 bases and J by 2 bases; unmatched bases: 4. The CDR3 loop is CASKWGQGAYEQYF. The CDR3 DNA reads TGTGCCAGTAAGTGGGGACAGGGGGCCTACGAGCAGTACTTC.

The chain has TRBV5-5 and TRBJ2-7, with D unclear. With 2 bases removed from V and 0 bases from J, the gap between germline ends came to 18 bases. The germline CDR1 and CDR2 sequences are SGHKS and YYEKEE (reference sequence). This CDR3 comprises 17 residues. CDR3 loop: CASSFTSSFGVSYEQYF. The CDR3 DNA reads TGTGCCAGCAGCTTCACATCTTCATTTGGGGTCTCCTACGAGCAGTACTTC.

The chain employs TRBV7-3 and TRBJ2-7; D call uncertain. CDR1 and CDR2 (germline): SGHTA, FQGTGA. Trimming removed 1 base from V and 4 bases from J, with 11 bases in between. The CDR3 has 14 residues. The CDR3: CASSLSGGTYEQYF. The CDR3 DNA is TGTGCCAGCAGCTTAAGTGGCGGAACTTACGAGCAGTACTTC.

V and J are TRBV5-8 and TRBJ2-2; TRBD1 matches 9 bases. Looked up from germline, CDR1 is SGHTS and CDR2 is YDEGEE. The CDR3 has 19 amino acids. Trimming at V came to 4 bases and at J to 2 bases, leaving 15 bases not matched to a gene. CDR3 loop: CASSPGQGRGWLNTGELFF. CDR3 coding DNA: TGTGCCAGCAGCCCGGGACAGGGCAGGGGATGGTTAAACACCGGGGAGCTGTTTTTT.

The V gene is TRBV29-1, the J gene TRBJ2-3; D remains unclear. Between the trimmed V and J ends, which lost 5 bases and 0 bases, there was a span of 12 bases. This CDR3 has 14 amino acids. Germline V lookup: CDR1 SQVTM, CDR2 ANQGSEA. CDR3 sequence (DNA): TGCAGCGTTAGGGCGGCTTCTAGCACAGATACGCAGTATTTT. Translating it yields CSVRAASSTDTQYF.

The chain recombines TRBV6-1 with TRBJ1-3, with D unclear. Germline V lookup: CDR1 MNHNS, CDR2 SASEGT. This CDR3 comprises 14 residues. V lost 5 bases to trimming and J lost 0 bases, with 8 bases between them. This CDR3 is CASSIQSSGNTIYF. CDR3 nucleotides: TGTGCCAGCAGTATCCAGAGCTCTGGAAACACCATATATTTT.

In regard to this clone: The same CDR3 can be traced to other DNA sequences in this sample. V usage is TRBV28 and J usage is TRBJ1-2; 10 nucleotides align to TRBD1. CDR3 length: 13 residues. Trimming took 3 bases from V and 8 from J; bases not matched to a gene: 3. Germline values: CDR1 MDHEN, CDR2 SYDVKM. The CDR3 here is CASSLTGGRGYTF. The CDR3 coding sequence is TGTGCCAGCAGTTTGACAGGGGGCAGGGGCTACACCTTC.

This clone was picked up one time. This rearrangement joins TRBV5-1 to TRBJ1-1; D is unclear. With 0 bases removed from V and 7 bases from J, the gap between germline ends came to 10 bases. The CDR3 loop spans 13 amino acids. Germline CDR1 reads SGHRS; CDR2 reads YFSETQ. In nucleotides, the CDR3 is TGCGCCAGCAGCTTGGCACAAGGCTTTGAAGCTTTCTTT. Its translation: CASSLAQGFEAFF.

V gene TRBV2 combines with J gene TRBJ2-2; a possible D gene is TRBD2 (6 bases). CDR3 size: 14 residues. Germline V lookup: CDR1 SNHLY, CDR2 FYNNEI. V was pared by 6 bases and J by 5 bases, with 13 bases between. The CDR3 loop reads CASSDRGVTGELFF. For the CDR3, the DNA is TGTGCCAGCAGCGACCGCGGGGTTACCGGGGAGCTGTTTTTT.